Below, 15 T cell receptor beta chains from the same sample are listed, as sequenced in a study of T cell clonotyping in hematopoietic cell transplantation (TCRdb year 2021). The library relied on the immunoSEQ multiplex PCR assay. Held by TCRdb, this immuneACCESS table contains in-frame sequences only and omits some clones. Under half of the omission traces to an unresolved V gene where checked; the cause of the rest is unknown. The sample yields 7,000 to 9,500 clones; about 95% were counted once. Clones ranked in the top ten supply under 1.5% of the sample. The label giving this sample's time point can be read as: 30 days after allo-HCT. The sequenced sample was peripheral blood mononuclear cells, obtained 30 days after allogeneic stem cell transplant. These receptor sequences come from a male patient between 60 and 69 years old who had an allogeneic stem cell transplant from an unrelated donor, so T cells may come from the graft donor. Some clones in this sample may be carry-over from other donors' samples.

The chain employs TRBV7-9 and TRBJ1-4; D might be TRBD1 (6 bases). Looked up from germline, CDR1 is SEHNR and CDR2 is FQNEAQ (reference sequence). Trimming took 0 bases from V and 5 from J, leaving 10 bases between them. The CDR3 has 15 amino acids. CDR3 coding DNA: TGTGCCAGCAGCTTAGCGTACAGGGTGAATGAAAAACTGTTTTTT. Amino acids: CASSLAYRVNEKLFF. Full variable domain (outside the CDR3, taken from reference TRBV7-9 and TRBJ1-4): DTGVSQNPRHKITKRGQNVTFRCDPISEHNRLYWYRQTLGQGPEFLTYFQNEAQLEKSRLLSDRFSAERPKGSFSTLEIQRTEQGDSAMYLCASSLAYRVNEKLFFGSGTQLSVL.

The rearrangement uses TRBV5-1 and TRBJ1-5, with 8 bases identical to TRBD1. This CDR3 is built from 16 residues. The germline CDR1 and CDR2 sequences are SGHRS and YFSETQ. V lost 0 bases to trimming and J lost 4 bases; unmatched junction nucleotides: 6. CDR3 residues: CASSLGTGSLNQPQHF. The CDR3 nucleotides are TGCGCCAGCAGCTTGGGGACAGGGAGCCTTAATCAGCCCCAGCATTTT.

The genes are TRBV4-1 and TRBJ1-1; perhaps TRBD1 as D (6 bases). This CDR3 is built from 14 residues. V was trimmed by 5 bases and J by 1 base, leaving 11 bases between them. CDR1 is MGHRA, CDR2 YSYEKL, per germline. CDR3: CASSEARGNTEAFF. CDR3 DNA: TGCGCCAGCAGCGAAGCCAGGGGGAACACTGAAGCTTTCTTT.

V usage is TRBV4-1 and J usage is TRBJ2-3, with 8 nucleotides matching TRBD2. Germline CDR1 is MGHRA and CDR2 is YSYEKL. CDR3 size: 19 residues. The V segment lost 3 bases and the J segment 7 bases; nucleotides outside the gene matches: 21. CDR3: CASSQDWVVSGAPGYTQYF. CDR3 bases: TGCGCCAGCAGCCAGGACTGGGTGGTTAGCGGGGCTCCTGGGTATACGCAGTATTTT.

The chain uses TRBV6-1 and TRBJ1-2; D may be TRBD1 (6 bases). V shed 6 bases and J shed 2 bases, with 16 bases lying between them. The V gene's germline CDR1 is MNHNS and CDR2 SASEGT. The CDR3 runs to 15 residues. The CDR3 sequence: CASRMTGTRNYGYTF. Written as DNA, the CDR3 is TGTGCCAGCAGAATGACCGGGACACGAAACTATGGCTACACCTTC.

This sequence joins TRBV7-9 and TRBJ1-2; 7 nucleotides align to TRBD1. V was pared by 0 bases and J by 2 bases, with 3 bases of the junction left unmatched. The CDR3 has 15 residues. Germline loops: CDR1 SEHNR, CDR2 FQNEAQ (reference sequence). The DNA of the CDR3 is TGTGCCAGCAGCTTAGCATCGGACAGGAACTATGGCTACACCTTC. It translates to CASSLASDRNYGYTF.

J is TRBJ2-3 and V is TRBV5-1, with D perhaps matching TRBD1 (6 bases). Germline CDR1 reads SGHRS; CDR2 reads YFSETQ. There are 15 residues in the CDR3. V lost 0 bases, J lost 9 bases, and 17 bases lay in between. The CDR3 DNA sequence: TGCGCCAGCAGCTTGGTGGCAGGGGTTGGTGAGACGCAGTATTTT. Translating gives CASSLVAGVGETQYF.

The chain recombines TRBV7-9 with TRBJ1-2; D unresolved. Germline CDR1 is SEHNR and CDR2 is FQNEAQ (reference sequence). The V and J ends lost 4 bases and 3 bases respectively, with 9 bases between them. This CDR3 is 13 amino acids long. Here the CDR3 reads CASSSRRDYGYTF. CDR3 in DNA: TGTGCCAGCAGCTCCCGGAGGGACTATGGCTACACCTTC.

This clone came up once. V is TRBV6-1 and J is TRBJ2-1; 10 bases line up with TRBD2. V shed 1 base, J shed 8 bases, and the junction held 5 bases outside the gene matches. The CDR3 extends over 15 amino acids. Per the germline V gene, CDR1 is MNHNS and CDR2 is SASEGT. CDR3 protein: CASSEDPSGSYEQFF. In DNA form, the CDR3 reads TGTGCCAGCAGTGAAGACCCTAGCGGGAGCTATGAGCAGTTCTTC.

CDR3 coding DNA: TGTGCCAGCAATCGCCAACGGTGGGAGACCCAGTACTTC. Translating gives CASNRQRWETQYF. V and J are TRBV28 and TRBJ2-5; D is ambiguous. The V gene's germline CDR1 is MDHEN and CDR2 SYDVKM. V lost 7 bases and J 5 bases, leaving 14 bases between the germline ends. There are 13 residues in the CDR3.

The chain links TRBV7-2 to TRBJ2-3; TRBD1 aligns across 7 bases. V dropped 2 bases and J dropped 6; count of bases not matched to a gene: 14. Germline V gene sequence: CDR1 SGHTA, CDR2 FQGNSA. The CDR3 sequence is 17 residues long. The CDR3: CASSLYRPGGSKDTQYF. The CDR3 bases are TGTGCCAGCAGCTTATATCGGCCAGGGGGAAGTAAGGATACGCAGTATTTT.

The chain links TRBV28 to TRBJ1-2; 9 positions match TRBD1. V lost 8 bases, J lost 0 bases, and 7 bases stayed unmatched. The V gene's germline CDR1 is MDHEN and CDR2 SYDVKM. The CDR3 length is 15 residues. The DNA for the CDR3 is TGTGCCAGCGGAGGACAGGGGACATCTAACTATGGCTACACCTTC. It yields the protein CASGGQGTSNYGYTF.

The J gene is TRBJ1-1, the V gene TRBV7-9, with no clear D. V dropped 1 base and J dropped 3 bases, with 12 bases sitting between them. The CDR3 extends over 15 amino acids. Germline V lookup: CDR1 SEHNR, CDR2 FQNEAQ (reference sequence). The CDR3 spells CASSLGSGRDTEAFF. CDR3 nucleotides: TGTGCCAGCAGCTTAGGGAGTGGGCGGGACACTGAAGCTTTCTTT.

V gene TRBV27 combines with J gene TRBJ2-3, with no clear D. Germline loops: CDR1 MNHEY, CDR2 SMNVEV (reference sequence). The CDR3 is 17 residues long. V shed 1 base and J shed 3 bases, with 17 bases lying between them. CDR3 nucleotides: TGTGCCAGCAGTTTATATCCCCCTACGGCGGAGACAGATACGCAGTATTTT. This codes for CASSLYPPTAETDTQYF.

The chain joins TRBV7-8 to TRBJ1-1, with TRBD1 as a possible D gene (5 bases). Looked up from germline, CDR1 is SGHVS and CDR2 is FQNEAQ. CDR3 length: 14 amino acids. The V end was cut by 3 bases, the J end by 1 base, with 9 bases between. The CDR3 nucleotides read TGTGCCAGCAGCTTGCCTGACAGGAACACTGAAGCTTTCTTT. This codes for CASSLPDRNTEAFF.